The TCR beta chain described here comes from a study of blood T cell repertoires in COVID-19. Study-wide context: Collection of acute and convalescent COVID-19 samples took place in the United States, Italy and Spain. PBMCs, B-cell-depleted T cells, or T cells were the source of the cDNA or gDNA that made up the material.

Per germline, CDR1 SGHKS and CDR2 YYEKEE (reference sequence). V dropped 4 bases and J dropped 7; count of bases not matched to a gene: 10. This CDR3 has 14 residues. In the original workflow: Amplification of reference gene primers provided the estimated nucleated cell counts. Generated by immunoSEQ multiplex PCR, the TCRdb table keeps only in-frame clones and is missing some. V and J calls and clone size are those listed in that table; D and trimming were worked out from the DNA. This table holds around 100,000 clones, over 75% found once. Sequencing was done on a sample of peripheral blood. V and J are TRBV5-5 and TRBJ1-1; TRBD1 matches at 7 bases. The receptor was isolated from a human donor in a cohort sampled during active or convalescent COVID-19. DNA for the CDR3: TGTGCCAGCAGCAACTTACGACAGGGAGGTGAAGCTTTCTTT. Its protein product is CASSNLRQGGEAFF. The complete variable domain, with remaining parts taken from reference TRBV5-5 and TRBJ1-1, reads DAGVTQSPTHLIKTRGQQVTLRCSPISGHKSVSWYQQVLGQGPQFIFQYYEKEERGRGNFPDRFSARQFPNYSSELNVNALLLGDSALYLCASSNLRQGGEAFFGQGTRLTVV.